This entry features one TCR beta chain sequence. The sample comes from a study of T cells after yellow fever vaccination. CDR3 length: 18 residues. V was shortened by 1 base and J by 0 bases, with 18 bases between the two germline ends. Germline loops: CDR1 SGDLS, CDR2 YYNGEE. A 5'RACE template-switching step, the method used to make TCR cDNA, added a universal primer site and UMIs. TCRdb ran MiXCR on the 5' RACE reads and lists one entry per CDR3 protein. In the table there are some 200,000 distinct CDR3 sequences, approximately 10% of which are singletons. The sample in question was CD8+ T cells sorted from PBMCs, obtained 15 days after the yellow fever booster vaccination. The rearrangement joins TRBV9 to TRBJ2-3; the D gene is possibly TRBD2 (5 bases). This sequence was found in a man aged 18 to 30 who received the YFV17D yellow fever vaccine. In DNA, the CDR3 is TGTGCCAGCAGCGTAAGCCCCGTTCGGAGGTCTAGCACAGATACGCAGTATTTT. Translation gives CASSVSPVRRSSTDTQYF.